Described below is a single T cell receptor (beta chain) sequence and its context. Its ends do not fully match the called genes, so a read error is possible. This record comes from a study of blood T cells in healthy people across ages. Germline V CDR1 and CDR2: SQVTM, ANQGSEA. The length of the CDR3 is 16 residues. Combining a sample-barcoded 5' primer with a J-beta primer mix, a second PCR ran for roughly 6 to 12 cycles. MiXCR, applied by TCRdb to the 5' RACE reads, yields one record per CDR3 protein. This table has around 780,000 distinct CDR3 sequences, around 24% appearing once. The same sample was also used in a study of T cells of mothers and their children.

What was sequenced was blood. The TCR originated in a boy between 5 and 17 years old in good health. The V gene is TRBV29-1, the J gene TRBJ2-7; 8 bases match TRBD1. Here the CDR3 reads CSVEDLLAGGQNERFF. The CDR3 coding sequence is TGCAGCGTTGAAGATCTTTTGGCAGGGGGCCAGAATGAGCGGTTCTTC.